These 20 T cell receptor beta chains came from one sample sequenced in a study of T-cell reconstitution after alpha-beta-depleted transplantation in children. As it was prepared, the TCRbeta library received unique molecular identifiers. One entry per CDR3 protein results from TCRdb running MiXCR on the PCR reads. The sample includes 350,000 to 450,000 distinct CDR3 sequences, 13% of them seen just once. The material was PBMCs, obtained from the stem cell graft. Receptors were obtained from a human donor who donated a stem cell graft to a child with Fanconi anemia.

This clonotype was detected only a few times. This sequence joins TRBV3-1 and TRBJ2-2; D may be TRBD1 (5 bases). The CDR3 sequence is 16 residues long. Germline-derived CDR1 and CDR2 are LGHDT and YNNKEL (reference sequence). Trimming took off 2 bases at V and 1 base at J, with 11 bases between the two ends. This CDR3 reads CASSQYSQGNTGELFF. The CDR3 DNA is TGTGCCAGCAGCCAATATTCCCAGGGGAACACCGGGGAGCTGTTTTTT.

There are many counts of this clonotype. The chain links TRBV6-2 or TRBV6-3 to TRBJ2-1; tentatively, D is TRBD2 (6 bases). This CDR3 has 14 residues. Germline V gives CDR1 MNHEY, CDR2 SVGEGT. V was trimmed by 5 bases and J by 4 bases, leaving 12 bases between them. CDR3 sequence: CASSGTSPYNEQFF. The CDR3 region has the DNA TGTGCCAGCAGTGGGACTTCACCATACAATGAGCAGTTCTTC.

CDR3 amino acids: CASSSQGGGGDTQYF. Written as DNA, the CDR3 is TGCGCCAGCAGCTCCCAAGGGGGCGGCGGGGATACGCAGTATTTT. This chain uses TRBV5-1 with TRBJ2-3; 7 bases align to TRBD1. V lost 3 bases and J lost 6; bases outside the gene matches: 10. CDR1 SGHRS and CDR2 YFSETQ come from the germline V gene. This CDR3 region has 15 residues.

The CDR3 coding sequence is TGTGCCATCAGTGAATCCCGGACACAAGAGACCCAGTACTTC. This encodes CAISESRTQETQYF. The chain has TRBV10-3 and TRBJ2-5; tentatively, D is TRBD1 (5 bases). Trimming took 3 bases from V and 2 from J, leaving 10 bases between them. This CDR3 contains 14 residues. CDR1 is ENHRY and CDR2 is SYGVKD in the germline V gene.

J is TRBJ2-5 and V is TRBV5-1, with 8 bases identical to TRBD1. Germline V gene sequence: CDR1 SGHRS, CDR2 YFSETQ. This CDR3 has 14 residues. V dropped 0 bases and J dropped 4; count of bases not matched to a gene: 2. This CDR3 reads CASSLADRVETQYF. CDR3 bases: TGCGCCAGCAGCTTGGCGGACAGGGTAGAGACCCAGTACTTC.

This clonotype was seen at least ten times. This chain joins TRBV12-3 or TRBV12-4 and TRBJ1-6; TRBD1 aligns across 7 bases. The CDR3 loop spans 15 amino acids. V was clipped by 6 bases and J by 5 bases; unmatched bases: 7. The CDR3 region is CASRPAGQNNSPLHF. The CDR3 DNA reads as TGTGCCAGCAGGCCGGCGGGACAGAATAATTCACCCCTCCACTTT.

The chain recombines TRBV12-3 or TRBV12-4 with TRBJ1-6, with D unresolved. Trimming cost V 3 bases and J 10 bases, with 7 bases left between them. CDR3 length equals 12 residues. CDR3 sequence (DNA): TGTGCCAGCAGTTTCCAGACCTCACCCCTCCACTTT. Residues: CASSFQTSPLHF.

The chain combines TRBV20-1 with TRBJ2-3; 9 bases fit TRBD1. V shed 5 bases, J shed 4 bases, and the junction held 10 bases outside the gene matches. The CDR3 spans 15 residues. Germline-derived CDR1 and CDR2 are DFQATT and SNEGSKA (reference sequence). The DNA of the CDR3 is TGCAGTGCTTTACTAACAGGGGGCTGGGCAGATACGCAGTATTTT. Protein sequence: CSALLTGGWADTQYF.

This sequence joins TRBV29-1 and TRBJ1-5, with D unresolved. Germline loops: CDR1 SQVTM, CDR2 ANQGSEA. V was pared by 1 base and J by 0 bases, with 7 bases between. The CDR3 is made up of 14 amino acids. Here the CDR3 reads CSVEGHDSNQPQHF. DNA for the CDR3: TGCAGCGTTGAAGGCCACGATAGCAATCAGCCCCAGCATTTT. The full variable domain, in which reference TRBV29-1 and TRBJ1-5 provide the parts outside the CDR3, is SAVISQKPSRDICQRGTSLTIQCQVDSQVTMMFWYRQQPGQSLTLIATANQGSEATYESGFVIDKFPISRPNLTFSTLTVSNMSPEDSSIYLCSVEGHDSNQPQHFGDGTRLSIL.

This chain joins TRBV6-1 and TRBJ2-2, with D tentatively TRBD1 (5 bases). With 1 base removed from V and 6 bases from J, the gap between germline ends came to 6 bases. The germline V gene has CDR1 MNHNS and CDR2 SASEGT. The CDR3 consists of 13 residues. The CDR3 loop reads CASSEGQSGELFF. CDR3 DNA sequence: TGTGCCAGCAGTGAAGGACAGTCCGGGGAGCTGTTTTTT.

Only a few counts were recorded for this clonotype. The V and J genes are TRBV7-6 and TRBJ1-2, with 11 bases lining up with TRBD1. Germline loops: CDR1 SGHVS, CDR2 FNYEAQ. V shed 5 bases and J 7 bases; nucleotides not matched to a gene: 15. This CDR3 is built from 17 residues. As DNA, the CDR3 is TGTGCCAGCAGCCCTGGGACAGGGGGAGCTATAGGCTTTGGCTACACCTTC. Translation: CASSPGTGGAIGFGYTF.

The chain has TRBV18 and TRBJ2-5; D possibly corresponds to TRBD2 (5 bases). The germline V gene has CDR1 KGHSH and CDR2 LQKENI. Trimming removed 0 bases from V and 1 base from J, with 9 bases in between. This CDR3 has 15 residues. The CDR3 spells CASSPPRGGQETQYF. Written as DNA, the CDR3 is TGTGCCAGCTCACCACCGCGCGGAGGCCAAGAGACCCAGTACTTC.

This clonotype came up many times. The chain recombines TRBV5-5 with TRBJ2-7, with D possibly TRBD1 on 6 matching bases. V dropped 0 bases and J dropped 3 bases, with 10 bases sitting between them. CDR3 length: 14 amino acids. Germline V gene sequence: CDR1 SGHKS, CDR2 YYEKEE (reference sequence). The CDR3 is CASSLDRVLYEQYV. In DNA, the CDR3 is TGTGCCAGCAGCTTGGACAGGGTCCTCTACGAGCAGTACGTC.

There are many counts of this clonotype. The V gene is TRBV7-9, the J gene TRBJ2-7; D is perhaps TRBD2 (5 bases). V lost 7 bases to trimming and J lost 0 bases, with 19 bases between them. The CDR3 extends over 16 amino acids. Germline CDR1 reads SEHNR; CDR2 reads FQNEAQ (reference sequence). The chain's CDR3 is CASNPLVGVSSYEQYV. The DNA for the CDR3 is TGTGCCAGCAACCCACTCGTCGGGGTAAGCTCCTACGAGCAGTACGTC.

This clonotype was recorded at least ten times. The chain combines TRBV5-1 with TRBJ1-2; 9 positions match TRBD1. Germline V CDR1 and CDR2: SGHRS, YFSETQ. The CDR3 has 14 amino acids. Trimming at V came to 4 bases and at J to 4 bases, leaving 5 bases not matched to a gene. The DNA of the CDR3 is TGCGCCAGCAGCAGGGGACAGGGTGGCTATGGCTACACCTTC. This gives the protein CASSRGQGGYGYTF.

The rearrangement joins TRBV5-5 to TRBJ2-3; D is unclear. The CDR3 has 14 amino acids. V was shortened by 4 bases and J by 1 base, with 10 bases between the two germline ends. CDR1 is SGHKS and CDR2 is YYEKEE in the germline V gene (reference sequence). CDR3 nucleotide sequence: TGTGCCAGCAGCCCAGAGGTGGGCACAGATACGCAGTATTTT. Amino acid sequence: CASSPEVGTDTQYF.

This clonotype was picked up many times. V gene TRBV6-1 combines with J gene TRBJ2-7, with TRBD2 matching 9 bases. This CDR3 has 20 amino acids. Germline CDR1 and CDR2: MNHNS and SASEGT. V dropped 4 bases and J dropped 6; count of bases not matched to a gene: 25. CDR3 bases: TGTGCCAGCAGTGCCCGGACGGCCCGACGCCCACAGCGGGGGGCCTCCGAGCAGTACTTC. It encodes CASSARTARRPQRGASEQYF.

This clonotype was recorded a few times. The J gene is TRBJ2-3, the V gene TRBV12-3 or TRBV12-4, with 14 bases aligning to TRBD2. J was trimmed by 4 bases and V by 5 bases; bases with no gene match: 5. The CDR3 runs to 16 residues. The CDR3, as DNA: TGTGCCAGCAGTACGGGACTAGCGGGGGTTGCAGATACGCAGTATTTT. Translating gives CASSTGLAGVADTQYF.

The chain joins TRBV5-1 to TRBJ2-1; 10 bases are shared with TRBD2. Per germline, CDR1 SGHRS and CDR2 YFSETQ. V dropped 5 bases and J dropped 10; count of bases not matched to a gene: 9. This CDR3 comprises 14 residues. CDR3 region: CASSVAGGPREQFF. The DNA of the CDR3 is TGCGCCAGCAGTGTAGCGGGGGGCCCTAGAGAGCAGTTCTTC.

This clonotype came up many times. CDR3 nucleotides: TGCAGTGCTAGAGATCCCCAGAGAAATCAGCCCCAGCATTTT. Translating it yields CSARDPQRNQPQHF. This sequence joins TRBV20-1 and TRBJ1-5; D gene uncertain. The V end lost 0 bases, the J end lost 4 bases, and 10 bases lay between the germline ends. Germline lookup yields CDR1 DFQATT and CDR2 SNEGSKA (reference sequence). The CDR3 extends over 14 amino acids.